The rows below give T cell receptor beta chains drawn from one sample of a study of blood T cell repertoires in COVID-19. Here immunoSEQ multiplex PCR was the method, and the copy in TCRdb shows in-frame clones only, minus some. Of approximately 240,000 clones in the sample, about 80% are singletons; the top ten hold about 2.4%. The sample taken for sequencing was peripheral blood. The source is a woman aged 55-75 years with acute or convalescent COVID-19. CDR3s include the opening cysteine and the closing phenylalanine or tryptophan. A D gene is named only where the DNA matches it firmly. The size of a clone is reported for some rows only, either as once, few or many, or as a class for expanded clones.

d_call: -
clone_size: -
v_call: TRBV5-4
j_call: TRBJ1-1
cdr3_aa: CASSLGGVRDTEAFF
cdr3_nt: TGTGCCAGCAGCTTGGGGGGTGTGAGGGACACTGAAGCTTTCTTT

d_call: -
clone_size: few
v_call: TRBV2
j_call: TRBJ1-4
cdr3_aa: CASSSGVGIATNEKLFF
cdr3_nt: TGTGCCAGCAGTTCCGGGGTTGGAATTGCAACTAATGAAAAACTGTTTTTT

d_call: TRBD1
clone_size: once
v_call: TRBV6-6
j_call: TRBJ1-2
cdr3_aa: CASRDTGGSNYGYTF
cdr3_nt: TGTGCCAGCAGGGACACAGGGGGCTCTAACTATGGCTACACCTTC

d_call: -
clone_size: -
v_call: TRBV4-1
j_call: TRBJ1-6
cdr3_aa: CASSQDQDRISGSPLHF
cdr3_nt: TGCGCCAGCAGCCAAGATCAGGACAGAATATCGGGCTCACCCCTCCACTTT

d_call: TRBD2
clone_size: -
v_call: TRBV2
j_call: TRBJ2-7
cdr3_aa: CASGGGGPYEQYF
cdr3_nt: TGTGCCAGCGGCGGGGGGGGTCCCTACGAGCAGTACTTC

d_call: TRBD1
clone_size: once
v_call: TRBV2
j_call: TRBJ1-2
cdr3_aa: CASSEDGTAYGYTF
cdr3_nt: TGTGCCAGCAGTGAGGACGGGACAGCGTATGGCTACACCTTC

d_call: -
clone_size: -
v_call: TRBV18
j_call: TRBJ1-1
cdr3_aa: CASSPDRTTEAFF
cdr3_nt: TGTGCCAGCTCACCAGATCGGACTACTGAAGCTTTCTTT

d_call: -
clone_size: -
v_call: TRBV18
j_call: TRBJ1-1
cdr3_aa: CASSPTVLGHQNTEAFF
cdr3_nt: TGTGCCAGCTCACCGACGGTATTAGGACACCAGAACACTGAAGCTTTCTTT

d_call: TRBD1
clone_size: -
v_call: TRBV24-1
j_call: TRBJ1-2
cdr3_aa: CATSDSSGGYGYTF
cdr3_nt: TGTGCCACCAGTGATAGTTCAGGGGGCTATGGCTACACCTTC

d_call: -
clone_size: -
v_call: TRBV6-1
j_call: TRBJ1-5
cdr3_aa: CASSERDGRGQPQHF
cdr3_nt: TGTGCCAGCAGTGAACGCGATGGGAGGGGACAGCCCCAGCATTTT

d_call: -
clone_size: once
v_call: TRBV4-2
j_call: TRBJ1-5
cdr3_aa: CASSQEDRSNQPQHF
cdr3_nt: TGTGCCAGCAGCCAAGAGGACAGAAGCAATCAGCCCCAGCATTTT

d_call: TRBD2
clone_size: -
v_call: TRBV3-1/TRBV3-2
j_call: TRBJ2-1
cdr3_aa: CASTQGLAGSIEQFF
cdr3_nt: TGTGCCAGCACCCAGGGACTAGCGGGTTCAATTGAGCAGTTCTTC

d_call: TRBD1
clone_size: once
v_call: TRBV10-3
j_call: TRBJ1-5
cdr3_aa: CAISESGGSQPQHF
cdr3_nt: TGTGCCATCAGTGAGTCAGGGGGCAGTCAGCCCCAGCATTTT

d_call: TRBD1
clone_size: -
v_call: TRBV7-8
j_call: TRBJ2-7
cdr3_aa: CASSFMGQSSYEQYF
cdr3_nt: TGTGCCAGCAGCTTCATGGGACAGAGCTCCTACGAGCAGTACTTC

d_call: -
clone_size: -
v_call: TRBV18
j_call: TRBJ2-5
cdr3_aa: CASSPQGWETQYF
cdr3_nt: TGTGCCAGCTCACCACAGGGGTGGGAGACCCAGTACTTC

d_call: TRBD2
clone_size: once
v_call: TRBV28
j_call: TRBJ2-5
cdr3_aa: CASSGRRWETQYF
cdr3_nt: TGTGCCAGCAGCGGGAGGCGGTGGGAGACCCAGTACTTC

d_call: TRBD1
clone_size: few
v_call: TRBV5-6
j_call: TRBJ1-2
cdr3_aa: CASSQQGRYGYTF
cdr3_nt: TGTGCCAGCAGCCAACAGGGGAGATATGGCTACACCTTC

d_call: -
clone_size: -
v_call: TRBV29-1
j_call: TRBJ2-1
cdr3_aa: CSVGGGGTSVNEQFF
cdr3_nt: TGCAGCGTGGGTGGTGGGGGGACTTCCGTCAATGAGCAGTTCTTC

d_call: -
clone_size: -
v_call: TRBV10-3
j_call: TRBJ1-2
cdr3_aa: CAITQGTNYGYTF
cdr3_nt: TGTGCCATCACCCAGGGTACCAACTATGGCTACACCTTC

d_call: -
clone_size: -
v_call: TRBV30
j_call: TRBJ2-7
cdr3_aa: CAWSVTGVEQYF
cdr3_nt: TGTGCCTGGAGTGTAACGGGGGTCGAGCAGTACTTC

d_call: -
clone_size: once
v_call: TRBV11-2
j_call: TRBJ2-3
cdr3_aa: CASSSDTGSGTQYF
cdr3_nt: TGTGCCAGCAGCTCCGACACAGGGTCAGGTACGCAGTATTTT

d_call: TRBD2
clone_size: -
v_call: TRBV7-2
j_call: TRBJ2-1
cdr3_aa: CASSHTTSSGGYYNEQFF
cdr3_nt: TGTGCCAGCAGCCACACGACCTCTAGCGGGGGGTACTACAATGAGCAGTTCTTC

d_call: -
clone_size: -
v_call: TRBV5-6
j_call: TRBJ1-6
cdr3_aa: CASSGGTYSPLHF
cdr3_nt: TGTGCCAGCAGCGGGGGCACTTATTCACCCCTCCACTTT

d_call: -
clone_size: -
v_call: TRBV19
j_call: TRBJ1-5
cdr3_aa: CASSRDGNQPQHF
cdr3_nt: TGTGCCAGTAGTCGGGATGGCAATCAGCCCCAGCATTTT

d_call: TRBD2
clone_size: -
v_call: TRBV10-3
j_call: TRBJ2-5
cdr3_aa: CATGGGATETQYF
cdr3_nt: TGTGCCACAGGCGGGGGGGCGACAGAGACCCAGTACTTC

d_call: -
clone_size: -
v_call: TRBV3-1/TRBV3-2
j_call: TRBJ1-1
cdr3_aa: CASQAPRSEAFF
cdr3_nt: TGTGCCAGCCAAGCCCCTCGGAGTGAAGCTTTCTTT

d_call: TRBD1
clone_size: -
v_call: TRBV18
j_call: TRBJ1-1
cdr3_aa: CASSPIPTGLGVTEAFF
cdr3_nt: TGTGCCAGCTCACCAATACCGACAGGGCTAGGTGTCACTGAAGCTTTCTTT

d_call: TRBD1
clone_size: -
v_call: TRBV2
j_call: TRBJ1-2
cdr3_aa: CASSAGTGGYGYTF
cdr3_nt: TGTGCCAGCAGTGCCGGGACAGGGGGTTATGGCTACACCTTC